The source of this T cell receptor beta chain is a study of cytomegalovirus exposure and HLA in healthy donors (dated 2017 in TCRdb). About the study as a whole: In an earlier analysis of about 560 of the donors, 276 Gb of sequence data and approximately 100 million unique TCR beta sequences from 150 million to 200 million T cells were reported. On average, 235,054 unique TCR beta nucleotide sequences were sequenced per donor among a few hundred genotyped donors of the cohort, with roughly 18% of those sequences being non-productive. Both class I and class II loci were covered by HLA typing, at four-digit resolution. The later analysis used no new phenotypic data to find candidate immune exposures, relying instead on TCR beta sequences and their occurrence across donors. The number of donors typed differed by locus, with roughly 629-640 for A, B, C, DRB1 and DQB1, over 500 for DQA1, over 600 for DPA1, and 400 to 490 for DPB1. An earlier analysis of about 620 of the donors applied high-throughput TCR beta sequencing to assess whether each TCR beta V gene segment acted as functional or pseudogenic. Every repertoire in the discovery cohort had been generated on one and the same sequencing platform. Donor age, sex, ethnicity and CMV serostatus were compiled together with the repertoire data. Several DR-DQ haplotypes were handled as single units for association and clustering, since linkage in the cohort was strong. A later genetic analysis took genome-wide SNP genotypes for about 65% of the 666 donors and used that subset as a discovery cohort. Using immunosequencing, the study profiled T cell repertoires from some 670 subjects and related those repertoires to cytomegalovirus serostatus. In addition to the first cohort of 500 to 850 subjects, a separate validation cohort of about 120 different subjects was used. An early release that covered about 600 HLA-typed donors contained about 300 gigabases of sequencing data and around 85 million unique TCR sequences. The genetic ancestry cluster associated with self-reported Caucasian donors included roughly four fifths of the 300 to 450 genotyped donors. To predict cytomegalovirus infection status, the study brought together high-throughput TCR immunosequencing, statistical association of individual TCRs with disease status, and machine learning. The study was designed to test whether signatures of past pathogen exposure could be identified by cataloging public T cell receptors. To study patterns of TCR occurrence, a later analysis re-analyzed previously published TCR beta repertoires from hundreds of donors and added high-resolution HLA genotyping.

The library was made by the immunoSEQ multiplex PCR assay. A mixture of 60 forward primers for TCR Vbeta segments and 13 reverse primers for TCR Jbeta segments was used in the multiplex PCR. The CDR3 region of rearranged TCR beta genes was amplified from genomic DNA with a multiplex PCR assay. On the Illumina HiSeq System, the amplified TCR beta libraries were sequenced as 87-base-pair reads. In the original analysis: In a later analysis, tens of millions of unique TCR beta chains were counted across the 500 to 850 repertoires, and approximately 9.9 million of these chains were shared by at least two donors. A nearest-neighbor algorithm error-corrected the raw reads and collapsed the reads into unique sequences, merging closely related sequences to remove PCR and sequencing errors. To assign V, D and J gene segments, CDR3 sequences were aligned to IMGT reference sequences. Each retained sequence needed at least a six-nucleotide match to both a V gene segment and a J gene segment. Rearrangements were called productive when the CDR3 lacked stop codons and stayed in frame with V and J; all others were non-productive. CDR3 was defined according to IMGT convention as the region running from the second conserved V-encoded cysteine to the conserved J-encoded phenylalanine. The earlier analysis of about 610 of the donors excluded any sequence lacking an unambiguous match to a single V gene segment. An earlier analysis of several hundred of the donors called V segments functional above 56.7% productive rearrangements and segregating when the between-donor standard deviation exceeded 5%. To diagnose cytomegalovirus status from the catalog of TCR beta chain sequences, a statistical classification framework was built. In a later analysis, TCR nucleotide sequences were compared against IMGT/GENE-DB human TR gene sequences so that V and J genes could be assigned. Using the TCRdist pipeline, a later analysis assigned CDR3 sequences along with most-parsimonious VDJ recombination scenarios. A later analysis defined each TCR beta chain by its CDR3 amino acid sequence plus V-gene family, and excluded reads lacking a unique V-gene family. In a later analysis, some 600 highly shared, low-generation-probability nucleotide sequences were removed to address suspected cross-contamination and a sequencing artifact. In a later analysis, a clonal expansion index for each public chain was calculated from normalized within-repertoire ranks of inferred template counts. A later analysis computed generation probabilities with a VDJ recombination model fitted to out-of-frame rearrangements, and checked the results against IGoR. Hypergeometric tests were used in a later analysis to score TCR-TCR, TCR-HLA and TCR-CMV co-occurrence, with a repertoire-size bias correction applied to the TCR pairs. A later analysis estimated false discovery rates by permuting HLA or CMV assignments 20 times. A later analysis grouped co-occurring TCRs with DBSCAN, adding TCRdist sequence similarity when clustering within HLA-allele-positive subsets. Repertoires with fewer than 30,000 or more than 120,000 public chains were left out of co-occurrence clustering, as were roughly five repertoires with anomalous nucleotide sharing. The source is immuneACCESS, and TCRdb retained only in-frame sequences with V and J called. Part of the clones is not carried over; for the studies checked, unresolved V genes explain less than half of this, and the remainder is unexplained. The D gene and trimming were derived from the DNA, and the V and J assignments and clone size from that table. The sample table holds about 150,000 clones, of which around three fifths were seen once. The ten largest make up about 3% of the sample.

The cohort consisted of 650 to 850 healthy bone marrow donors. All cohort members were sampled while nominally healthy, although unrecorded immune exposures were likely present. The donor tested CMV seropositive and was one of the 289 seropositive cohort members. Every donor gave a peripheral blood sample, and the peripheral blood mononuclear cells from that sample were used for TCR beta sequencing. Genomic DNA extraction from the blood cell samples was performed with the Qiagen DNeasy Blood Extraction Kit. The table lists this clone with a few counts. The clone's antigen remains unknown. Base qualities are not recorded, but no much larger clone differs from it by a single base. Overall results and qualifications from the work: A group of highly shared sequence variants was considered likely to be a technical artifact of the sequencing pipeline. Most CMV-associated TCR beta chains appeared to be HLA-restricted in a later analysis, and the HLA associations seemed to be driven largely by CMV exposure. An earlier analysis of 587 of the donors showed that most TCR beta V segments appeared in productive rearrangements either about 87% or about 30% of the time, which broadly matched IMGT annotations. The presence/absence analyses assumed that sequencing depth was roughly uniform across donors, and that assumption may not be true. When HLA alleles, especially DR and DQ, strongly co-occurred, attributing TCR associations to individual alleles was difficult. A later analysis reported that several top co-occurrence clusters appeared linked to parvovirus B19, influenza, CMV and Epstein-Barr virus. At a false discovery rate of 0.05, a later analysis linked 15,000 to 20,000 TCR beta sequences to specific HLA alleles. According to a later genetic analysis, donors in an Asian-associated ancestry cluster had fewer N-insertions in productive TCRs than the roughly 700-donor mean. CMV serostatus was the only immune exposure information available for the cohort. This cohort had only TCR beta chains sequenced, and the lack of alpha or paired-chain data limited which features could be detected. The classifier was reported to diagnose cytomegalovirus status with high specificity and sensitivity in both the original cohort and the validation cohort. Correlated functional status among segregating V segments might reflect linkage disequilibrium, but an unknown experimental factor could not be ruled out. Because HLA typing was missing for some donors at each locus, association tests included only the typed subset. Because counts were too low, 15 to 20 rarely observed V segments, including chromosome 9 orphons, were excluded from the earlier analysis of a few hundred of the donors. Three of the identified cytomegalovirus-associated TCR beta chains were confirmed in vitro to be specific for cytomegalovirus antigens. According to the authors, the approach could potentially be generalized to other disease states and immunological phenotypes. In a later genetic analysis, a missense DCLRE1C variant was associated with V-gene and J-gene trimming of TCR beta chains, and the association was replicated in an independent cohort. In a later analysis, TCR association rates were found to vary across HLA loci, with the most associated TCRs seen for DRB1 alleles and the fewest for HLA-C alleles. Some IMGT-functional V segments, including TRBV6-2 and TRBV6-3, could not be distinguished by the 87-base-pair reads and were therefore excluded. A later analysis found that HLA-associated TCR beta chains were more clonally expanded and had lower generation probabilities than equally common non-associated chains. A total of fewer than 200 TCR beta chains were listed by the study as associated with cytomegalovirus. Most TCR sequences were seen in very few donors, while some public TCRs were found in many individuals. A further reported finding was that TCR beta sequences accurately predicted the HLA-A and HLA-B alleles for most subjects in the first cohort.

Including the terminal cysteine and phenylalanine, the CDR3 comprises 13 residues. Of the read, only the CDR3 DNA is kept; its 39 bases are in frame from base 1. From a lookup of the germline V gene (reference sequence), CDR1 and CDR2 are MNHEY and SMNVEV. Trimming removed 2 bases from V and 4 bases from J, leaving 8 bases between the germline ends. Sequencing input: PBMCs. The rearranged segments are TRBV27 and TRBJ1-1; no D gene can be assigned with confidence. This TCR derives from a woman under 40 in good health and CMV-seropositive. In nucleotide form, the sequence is TGTGCCAGCAGTTTAACGGGGTTCACTGAAGCTTTCTTT. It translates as CASSLTGFTEAFF.